What follows are 26 T cell receptor beta chains derived from one specimen sequenced in a study of blood T cell repertoires in COVID-19. The repertoire was sequenced with immunoSEQ multiplex PCR; TCRdb's copy has only in-frame clones and lacks some. The sample holds some 390,000 clones, roughly 86% seen once. The sequenced sample was peripheral blood. These receptors were obtained from a human donor in a cohort sampled during active COVID-19.

V is TRBV10-2 and J is TRBJ1-1, with 10 nucleotides matching TRBD1. The CDR3 is 14 residues long. Germline-derived CDR1 and CDR2 are WSHSY and SAAADI. The J segment lost 5 bases and the V segment lost 6 bases, leaving 6 bases of the junction unmatched. The CDR3 DNA follows: TGCGCCAGCAGAGATGGGACAGGGGAAACTGAAGCTTTCTTT. Translating gives CASRDGTGETEAFF.

The gene calls are TRBV5-1 and TRBJ2-3; 11 nucleotides agree with TRBD2. Germline CDR1 and CDR2: SGHRS and YFSETQ. The CDR3 spans 18 residues. The trim removed 0 bases at V and 4 bases at J, leaving 10 bases unmatched. CDR3 sequence: CASSLDPASGRQADTQYF. CDR3 in DNA: TGCGCCAGCAGCTTGGATCCGGCTAGCGGGAGGCAGGCAGATACGCAGTATTTT.

The J gene is TRBJ1-1, the V gene TRBV7-2; perhaps TRBD1 as D (6 bases). Per germline, CDR1 SGHTA and CDR2 FQGNSA. V was pared by 2 bases and J by 3 bases, with 10 bases between. This CDR3 is built from 14 residues. The CDR3 sequence is CASSLYWGHTEAFF. In nucleotides, the CDR3 is TGTGCCAGCAGCTTATACTGGGGGCACACTGAAGCTTTCTTT.

The gene calls are TRBV14 and TRBJ2-1; 8 bases are shared with TRBD2. V shed 1 base, J shed 1 base, and the junction held 6 bases outside the gene matches. Looked up from germline, CDR1 is SGHDN and CDR2 is FVKESK. The CDR3 has 17 amino acids. CDR3 sequence reads: CASSQGVGGRSYNEQFF. Written as DNA, the CDR3 is TGTGCCAGCAGCCAAGGAGTGGGCGGGAGGTCCTACAATGAGCAGTTCTTC.

Here the CDR3 reads CASSPEQGTEAFF. CDR3 sequence (DNA): TGTGCCAGCAGTCCCGAACAGGGGACTGAAGCTTTCTTT. The V and J genes are TRBV28 and TRBJ1-1; 7 bases agree with TRBD1. Per germline, CDR1 MDHEN and CDR2 SYDVKM. Germline trimming cut 5 bases from V and 5 bases from J; bases unmatched to any gene: 5. The CDR3 is 13 residues long.

The J gene is TRBJ1-1, the V gene TRBV29-1, with TRBD1 identical over 10 bases. V dropped 8 bases and J dropped 1; count of bases not matched to a gene: 4. The length of the CDR3 is 13 residues. CDR1 and CDR2 (germline): SQVTM, ANQGSEA. CDR3 nucleotides: TGCAGCTCCCGGACAGGGGGGAACACTGAAGCTTTCTTT. It codes for CSSRTGGNTEAFF.

The chain employs TRBV2 and TRBJ2-7; D may be TRBD1 (5 bases). This CDR3 comprises 13 residues. CDR1 is SNHLY and CDR2 is FYNNEI in the germline V gene. The ends were cut back, 1 base at V and 9 bases at J, with 13 bases in the middle. The CDR3 here is CASSEEIQDGQYF. As DNA, the CDR3 is TGTGCCAGCAGTGAAGAGATACAGGACGGGCAGTACTTC.

This chain connects TRBV28 to TRBJ2-7, with 8 bases matching TRBD2. The CDR3 contains 15 residues. Per the germline V gene, CDR1 is MDHEN and CDR2 is SYDVKM. The V gene end was trimmed by 5 bases and the J gene end by 2 bases; junction bases not matched to a gene: 8. The DNA for the CDR3 is TGTGCCAGCAGTCGGAGCGGGAGTTGGCCCTACGAGCAGTACTTC. The encoded protein is CASSRSGSWPYEQYF.

The rearrangement uses TRBV7-9 and TRBJ2-7; the match to TRBD2 covers 10 bases. Trimming removed 0 bases from V and 1 base from J; junction bases left unmatched: 3. The germline V gene has CDR1 SEHNR and CDR2 FQNEAQ (reference sequence). The CDR3 has 16 amino acids. CDR3 sequence (DNA): TGTGCCAGCAGCTTAGCAGCTAGCGGGAGATCCTACGAGCAGTACTTC. Residues: CASSLAASGRSYEQYF.

V usage is TRBV6-5 and J usage is TRBJ1-5; TRBD1 matches at 7 bases. The germline CDR1 and CDR2 sequences are MNHEY and SVGAGI. J was trimmed by 0 bases and V by 5 bases; bases with no gene match: 4. This CDR3 contains 15 residues. Here the CDR3 DNA reads TGTGCCAGCAGTCCTACAGGGGCTAGCAATCAGCCCCAGCATTTT. Protein sequence: CASSPTGASNQPQHF.

The chain carries TRBV10-3 and TRBJ2-5, with TRBD2 identical over 12 bases. V lost 4 bases and J lost 5; bases outside the gene matches: 8. The germline gives CDR1 ENHRY, CDR2 SYGVKD. The CDR3 length is 16 residues. The CDR3 protein is CAISVSSGGATETQYF. CDR3 bases: TGTGCCATCAGTGTATCTAGCGGGGGGGCCACGGAGACCCAGTACTTC.

The V call is TRBV4-1, the J call TRBJ2-7; 7 bases fit TRBD1. The germline gives CDR1 MGHRA, CDR2 YSYEKL. Trimming cost V 4 bases and J 5 bases; bases outside gene matches: 11. This CDR3 comprises 15 residues. The DNA for the CDR3 is TGCGCCAGCAGCCCAGGGACAGCACTCCCCCACGAGCAGTACTTC. Its protein is CASSPGTALPHEQYF.

Remarks on this clone: This may arise from a read error, as a much more abundant clone is one base away. The V call is TRBV2, the J call TRBJ2-3, with 7 bases matching TRBD1. CDR3 length equals 14 residues. Per the germline V gene, CDR1 is SNHLY and CDR2 is FYNNEI. Trimming at V came to 6 bases and at J to 2 bases, leaving 5 bases not matched to a gene. The CDR3 spells CASSPTGSTDTQYF. The DNA for the CDR3 is TGTGCCAGCAGCCCGACAGGGTCCACAGATACGCAGTATTTT.

This clone was detected once. The chain carries TRBV24-1 and TRBJ2-2, with 9 bases that match TRBD2. The CDR3 has 17 residues. Germline assignment: CDR1 KGHDR and CDR2 SFDVKD. Trimming removed 3 bases from V and 2 bases from J; junction bases left unmatched: 6. The CDR3, as DNA: TGTGCCACCAGTGATGCTGAGACTAGCGGAAACACCGGGGAGCTGTTTTTT. Its translation: CATSDAETSGNTGELFF.

This chain uses TRBV6-5 with TRBJ2-3; 8 bases are a match to TRBD1. In germline, CDR1 is MNHEY, CDR2 SVGAGI. The CDR3 sequence is 14 residues long. With V trimmed by 6 bases and J by 4 bases, 6 bases remained unmatched. The CDR3 sequence: CASRDGQGADTQYF. The CDR3 DNA reads as TGTGCCAGCAGAGATGGACAGGGCGCAGATACGCAGTATTTT.

V is TRBV3-1 (or the pseudogene TRBV3-2) and J is TRBJ1-2; TRBD1 is a possible D gene (5 bases). This CDR3 is 14 amino acids long. Germline V gives CDR1 LGHDT, CDR2 YNNKEL (reference sequence). Trimming stripped 0 bases from V and 9 bases from J, with 14 bases between. CDR3: CASSQDSGLDSYTF. The CDR3 DNA sequence: TGTGCCAGCAGCCAAGATAGTGGGTTGGACAGCTACACCTTC.

The rearrangement uses TRBV5-1 and TRBJ2-1; 9 bases map to TRBD2. Looked up from germline, CDR1 is SGHRS and CDR2 is YFSETQ. After removal of 5 bases from V and 2 bases from J, the junction contained 5 bases not matched to a gene. The CDR3 consists of 15 residues. CDR3 region: CASSLAGDAYNEQFF. In nucleotides, the CDR3 is TGCGCCAGCAGTTTAGCGGGGGATGCCTACAATGAGCAGTTCTTC.

This clone was counted a single time. The V gene is TRBV4-1, the J gene TRBJ1-2, with 11 positions matching TRBD1. This CDR3 comprises 17 residues. With V trimmed by 0 bases and J by 3 bases, 6 bases remained unmatched. CDR1 and CDR2 from the germline V gene are MGHRA and YSYEKL. CDR3 DNA: TGCGCCAGCAGCCAAGATGGGGGGACAGGGGGAGACTATGGCTACACCTTC. It specifies CASSQDGGTGGDYGYTF.

V is TRBV7-9 and J is TRBJ2-7; 9 positions match TRBD1. Germline V gives CDR1 SEHNR, CDR2 FQNEAQ (reference sequence). This CDR3 is built from 19 residues. The V segment lost 1 base and the J segment 3 bases; nucleotides outside the gene matches: 16. In nucleotides, the CDR3 is TGTGCCAGCAGCTTAGACTCGGGACAGGGTATTAAATTCCTCTACGAGCAGTACTTC. Translation: CASSLDSGQGIKFLYEQYF.

The chain links TRBV5-1 to TRBJ1-2; D call uncertain. Germline CDR1 reads SGHRS; CDR2 reads YFSETQ. The ends were cut back, 4 bases at V and 0 bases at J, with 10 bases in the middle. The CDR3 has 14 amino acids. The CDR3 sequence is CASSVDGANYGYTF. The CDR3 DNA follows: TGCGCCAGCAGCGTCGACGGAGCTAACTATGGCTACACCTTC.

This clone was counted once. V and J are TRBV15 and TRBJ2-2; D is uncertain. CDR1 is LNHNV, CDR2 YYDKDF, per germline (reference sequence). The CDR3 length is 12 residues. V was pared by 3 bases and J by 7 bases, with 6 bases between. The CDR3 coding sequence is TGTGCCACCAGCAGGGCAGGCGGGGAGCTGTTTTTT. It translates to CATSRAGGELFF.

In its sample, this clone was seen once. The rearrangement uses TRBV5-4 and TRBJ2-2, with TRBD2 matching over 9 bases. This CDR3 has 17 residues. The V and J ends lost 0 bases and 4 bases, in that order; junction bases with no gene match: 7. The germline gives CDR1 SGHNT, CDR2 YYREEE (reference sequence). CDR3 in amino acids: CASSLAGGRGSTGELFF. CDR3 in DNA: TGTGCCAGCAGCTTGGCGGGCGGGAGGGGTAGCACCGGGGAGCTGTTTTTT.

The genes are TRBV6-4 and TRBJ2-7; D might be TRBD1 (6 bases). V was trimmed by 8 bases and J by 3 bases, leaving 14 bases between them. CDR3 size: 13 residues. The germline CDR1 and CDR2 sequences are MRHNA and SNTAGT. CDR3 DNA sequence: TGTGCCAGCCCTGGAGCAGGGGACTACGAGCAGTACTTC. Translating it yields CASPGAGDYEQYF.

This chain uses TRBV19 with TRBJ1-4, with TRBD1 matching over 9 bases. This CDR3 contains 15 residues. The junction had 8 bases not matched to a gene; V was cut back by 4 bases and J by 8 bases. CDR1 LNHDA and CDR2 SQIVND come from the germline V gene (reference sequence). The chain's CDR3 is CASSRYRGRREKLFF. CDR3 sequence (DNA): TGTGCCAGTAGTAGATACAGGGGGCGACGAGAAAAACTGTTTTTT.

This chain links TRBV6-5 with TRBJ2-7, with D maybe TRBD2 (5 bases). CDR1 MNHEY and CDR2 SVGAGI come from the germline V gene. V was cut by 9 bases and J by 9 bases, with 21 bases left in between. The CDR3 is 13 amino acids. This CDR3 is CASSLGRGSRQYF. DNA for the CDR3: TGTGCCAGTTCCCTGGGTCGGGGAAGTAGGCAGTACTTC.

The gene calls are TRBV11-2 and TRBJ1-2; D is unclear. This CDR3 is built from 13 residues. V lost 5 bases and J 2 bases, leaving 9 bases between the germline ends. In germline, CDR1 is SGHAT, CDR2 FQNNGV. The CDR3 DNA is TGTGCCAGCAGCAATCCACAGAACTATGGCTACACCTTC. Translating gives CASSNPQNYGYTF.